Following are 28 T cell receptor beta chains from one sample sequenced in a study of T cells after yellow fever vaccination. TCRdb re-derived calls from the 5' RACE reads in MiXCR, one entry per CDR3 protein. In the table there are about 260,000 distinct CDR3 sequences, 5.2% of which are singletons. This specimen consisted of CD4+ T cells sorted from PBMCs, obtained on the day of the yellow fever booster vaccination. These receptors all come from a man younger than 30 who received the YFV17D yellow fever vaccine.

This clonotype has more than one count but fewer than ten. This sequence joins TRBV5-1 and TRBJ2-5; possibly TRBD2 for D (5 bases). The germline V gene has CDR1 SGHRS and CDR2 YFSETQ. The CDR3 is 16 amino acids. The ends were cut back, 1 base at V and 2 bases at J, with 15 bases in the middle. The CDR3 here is CASSLYPLAGQETQYF. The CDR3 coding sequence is TGCGCCAGCAGCTTGTACCCCCTAGCCGGTCAAGAGACCCAGTACTTC.

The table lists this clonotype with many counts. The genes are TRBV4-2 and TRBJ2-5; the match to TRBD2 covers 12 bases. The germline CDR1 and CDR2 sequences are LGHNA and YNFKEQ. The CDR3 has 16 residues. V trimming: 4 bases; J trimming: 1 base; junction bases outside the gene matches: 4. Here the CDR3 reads CASSRQTSGGQETQYF. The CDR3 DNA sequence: TGTGCCAGCAGCCGCCAGACTAGCGGGGGCCAAGAGACCCAGTACTTC.

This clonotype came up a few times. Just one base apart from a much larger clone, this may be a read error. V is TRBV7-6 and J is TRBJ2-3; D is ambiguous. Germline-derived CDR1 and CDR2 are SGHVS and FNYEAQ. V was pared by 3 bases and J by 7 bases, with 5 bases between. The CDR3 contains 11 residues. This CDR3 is CASSFRNTQYF. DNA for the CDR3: TGTGCCAGCAGCTTCCGGAATACGCAGTATTTT.

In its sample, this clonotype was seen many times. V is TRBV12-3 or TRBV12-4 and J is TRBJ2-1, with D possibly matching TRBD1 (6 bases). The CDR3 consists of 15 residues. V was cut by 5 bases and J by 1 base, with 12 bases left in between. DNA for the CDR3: TGTGCCAGCAGTCCCAGGGGTTGGTCCTACAATGAGCAGTTCTTC. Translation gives CASSPRGWSYNEQFF.

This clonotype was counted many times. CDR3 protein: CASSQDRGTGVSSPLHF. CDR3 in DNA: TGCGCCAGCAGCCAAGATCGAGGGACAGGGGTGAGTTCACCCCTCCACTTT. The chain couples TRBV4-1 to TRBJ1-6; 10 bases agree with TRBD1. The V and J ends lost 0 bases and 9 bases, in that order; junction bases with no gene match: 8. The CDR3 is 17 amino acids. CDR1 and CDR2 from the germline V gene are MGHRA and YSYEKL.

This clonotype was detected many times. This chain's CDR3 is CASSTRPQTKNIQYF. The CDR3 DNA reads as TGCGCCAGCAGCACGCGACCCCAGACCAAAAACATTCAGTACTTC. The chain carries TRBV5-1 and TRBJ2-4; no clear D. V lost 4 bases and J lost 2, with 13 bases in between. The CDR3 consists of 15 residues. The V gene's germline CDR1 is SGHRS and CDR2 YFSETQ.

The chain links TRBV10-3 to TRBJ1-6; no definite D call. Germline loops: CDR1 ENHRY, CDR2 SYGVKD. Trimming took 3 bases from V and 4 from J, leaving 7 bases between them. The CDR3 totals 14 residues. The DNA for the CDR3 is TGTGCCATCAGTGATATAGGTTATAATTCACCCCTCCACTTT. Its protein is CAISDIGYNSPLHF.

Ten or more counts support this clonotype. CDR3: CASSRDRPRLGEKLFF. The CDR3, as DNA: TGTGCCAGCAGCCGCGACAGGCCCAGACTCGGTGAAAAACTGTTTTTT. The chain has TRBV6-5 and TRBJ1-4, with D possibly TRBD1 on 6 matching bases. There are 16 residues in the CDR3. The germline gives CDR1 MNHEY, CDR2 SVGAGI. Trimming removed 6 bases from V and 7 bases from J, with 21 bases in between.

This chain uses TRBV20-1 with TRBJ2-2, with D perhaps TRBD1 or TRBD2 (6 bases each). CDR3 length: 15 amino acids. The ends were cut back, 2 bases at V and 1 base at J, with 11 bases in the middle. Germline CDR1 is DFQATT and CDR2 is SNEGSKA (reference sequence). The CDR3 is CSARRGVQNTGELFF. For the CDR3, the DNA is TGCAGTGCTAGAAGGGGGGTCCAGAACACCGGGGAGCTGTTTTTT.

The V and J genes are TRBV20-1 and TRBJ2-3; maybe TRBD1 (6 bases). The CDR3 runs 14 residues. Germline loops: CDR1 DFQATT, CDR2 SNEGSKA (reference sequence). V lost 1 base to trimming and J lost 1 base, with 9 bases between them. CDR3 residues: CSARGEGGTDTQYF. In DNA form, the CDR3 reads TGCAGTGCTAGAGGAGAGGGGGGCACAGATACGCAGTATTTT.

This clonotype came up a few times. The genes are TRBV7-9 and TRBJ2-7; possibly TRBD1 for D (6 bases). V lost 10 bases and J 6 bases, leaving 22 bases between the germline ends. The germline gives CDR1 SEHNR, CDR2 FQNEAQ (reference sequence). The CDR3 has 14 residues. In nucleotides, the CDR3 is TGTGCCACCGACCCCCGACAGGTTTTGGCCGAGCAGTACTTC. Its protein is CATDPRQVLAEQYF.

CDR3 sequence (DNA): TGCGCCAGCAGACCTCCAGGGGGGGAGACCTCTTACAATGAGCAGTTCTTC. It translates to CASRPPGGETSYNEQFF. V usage is TRBV5-1 and J usage is TRBJ2-1; D assignment may be TRBD1 or TRBD2 (7 bases each). The V end lost 5 bases, the J end lost 4 bases, and 22 bases lay between the germline ends. This CDR3 region has 17 residues. Germline V CDR1 and CDR2: SGHRS, YFSETQ.

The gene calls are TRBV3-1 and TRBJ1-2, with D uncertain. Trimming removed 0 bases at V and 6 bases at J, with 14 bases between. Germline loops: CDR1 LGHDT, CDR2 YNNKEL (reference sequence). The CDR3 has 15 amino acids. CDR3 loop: CASSQDNGGGDGYTF. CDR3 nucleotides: TGTGCCAGCAGCCAAGATAATGGTGGAGGAGATGGCTACACCTTC.

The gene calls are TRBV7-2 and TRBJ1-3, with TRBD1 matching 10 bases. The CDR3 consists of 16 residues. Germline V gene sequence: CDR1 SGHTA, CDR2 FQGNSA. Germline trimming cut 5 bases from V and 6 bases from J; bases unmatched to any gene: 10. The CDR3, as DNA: TGTGCCAGCAGCCTTTATTTAGGGACAGGGGAAAACACCATATATTTT. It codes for CASSLYLGTGENTIYF.

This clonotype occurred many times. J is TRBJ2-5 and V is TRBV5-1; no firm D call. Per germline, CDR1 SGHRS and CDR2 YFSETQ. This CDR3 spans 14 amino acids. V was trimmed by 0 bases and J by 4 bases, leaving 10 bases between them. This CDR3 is CASSLAGQRETQYF. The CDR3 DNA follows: TGCGCCAGCAGCTTGGCCGGGCAGAGAGAGACCCAGTACTTC.

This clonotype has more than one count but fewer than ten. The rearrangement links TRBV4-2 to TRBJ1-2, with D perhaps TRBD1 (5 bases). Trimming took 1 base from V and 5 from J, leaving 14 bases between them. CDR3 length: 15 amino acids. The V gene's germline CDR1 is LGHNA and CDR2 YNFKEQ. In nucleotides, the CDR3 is TGTGCCAGCAGCCAAGGTCCCGGGGCGGAGTATGGCTACACCTTC. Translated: CASSQGPGAEYGYTF.

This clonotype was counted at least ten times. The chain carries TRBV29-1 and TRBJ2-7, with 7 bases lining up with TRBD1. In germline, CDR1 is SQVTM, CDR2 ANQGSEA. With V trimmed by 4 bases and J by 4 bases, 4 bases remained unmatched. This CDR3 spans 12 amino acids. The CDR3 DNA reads TGCAGCGTTGCGGGACAGACTTACGAGCAGTACTTC. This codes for CSVAGQTYEQYF.

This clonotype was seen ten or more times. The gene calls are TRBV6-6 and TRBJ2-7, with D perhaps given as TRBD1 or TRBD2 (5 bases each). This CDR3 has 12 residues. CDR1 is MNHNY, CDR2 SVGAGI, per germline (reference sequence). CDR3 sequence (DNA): TGTGCCAGCAGTCGGGACGGGTACGCGCAGTACGTC. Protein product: CASSRDGYAQYV.

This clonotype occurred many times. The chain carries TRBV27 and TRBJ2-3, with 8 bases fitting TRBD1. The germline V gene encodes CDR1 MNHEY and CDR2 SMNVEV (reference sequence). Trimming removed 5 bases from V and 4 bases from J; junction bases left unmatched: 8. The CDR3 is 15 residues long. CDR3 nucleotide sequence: TGTGCCAGCAGTCGCCGACAGGGGCTTTCAGATACGCAGTATTTT. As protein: CASSRRQGLSDTQYF.

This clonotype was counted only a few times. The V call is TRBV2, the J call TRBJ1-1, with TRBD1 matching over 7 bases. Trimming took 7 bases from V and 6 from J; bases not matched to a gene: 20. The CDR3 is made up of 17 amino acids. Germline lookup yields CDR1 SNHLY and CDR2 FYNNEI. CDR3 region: CASTVEGGNDREAEAFF. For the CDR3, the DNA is TGTGCCAGCACAGTGGAGGGGGGCAATGACAGGGAGGCTGAAGCTTTCTTT.

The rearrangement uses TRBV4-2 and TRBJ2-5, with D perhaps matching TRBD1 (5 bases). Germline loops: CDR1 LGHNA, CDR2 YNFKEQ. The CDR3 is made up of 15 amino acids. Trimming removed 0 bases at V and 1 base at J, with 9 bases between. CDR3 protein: CASSQDQGRQETQYF. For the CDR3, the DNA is TGTGCCAGCAGCCAAGACCAGGGTCGCCAAGAGACCCAGTACTTC.

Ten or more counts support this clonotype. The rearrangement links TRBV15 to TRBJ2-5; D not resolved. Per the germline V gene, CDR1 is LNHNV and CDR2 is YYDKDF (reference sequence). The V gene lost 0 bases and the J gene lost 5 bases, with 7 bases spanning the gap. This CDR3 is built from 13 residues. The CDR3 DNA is TGTGCCACCAGCAGAGACCCCGGGGAGACCCAGTACTTC. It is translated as CATSRDPGETQYF.

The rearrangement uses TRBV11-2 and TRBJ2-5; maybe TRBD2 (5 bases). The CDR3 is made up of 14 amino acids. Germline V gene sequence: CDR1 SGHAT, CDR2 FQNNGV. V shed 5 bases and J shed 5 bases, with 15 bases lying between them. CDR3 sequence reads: CASSPLATRETQYF. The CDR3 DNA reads TGTGCCAGCAGCCCCCTGGCTACTAGGGAGACCCAGTACTTC.

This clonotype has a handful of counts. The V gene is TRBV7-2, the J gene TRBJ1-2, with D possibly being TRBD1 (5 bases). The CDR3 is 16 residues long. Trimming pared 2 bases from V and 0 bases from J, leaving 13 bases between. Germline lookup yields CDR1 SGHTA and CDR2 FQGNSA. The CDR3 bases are TGTGCCAGCAGCTTAAAACCGGGACGAACTAACTATGGCTACACCTTC. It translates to CASSLKPGRTNYGYTF.

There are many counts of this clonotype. This chain's CDR3 is CASSLSPDSRNNEQFF. Written as DNA, the CDR3 is TGCGCCAGCAGCTTGTCGCCGGACAGCCGAAACAATGAGCAGTTCTTC. This chain links TRBV5-1 with TRBJ2-1; TRBD1 might be the D (6 bases). V lost 1 base to trimming and J lost 5 bases, with 16 bases between them. Germline V lookup: CDR1 SGHRS, CDR2 YFSETQ. This CDR3 region has 16 residues. Filled out from reference TRBV5-1 and TRBJ2-1, the complete variable domain reads KAGVTQTPRYLIKTRGQQVTLSCSPISGHRSVSWYQQTPGQGLQFLFEYFSETQRNKGNFPGRFSGRQFSNSRSEMNVSTLELGDSALYLCASSLSPDSRNNEQFFGPGTRLTVL.

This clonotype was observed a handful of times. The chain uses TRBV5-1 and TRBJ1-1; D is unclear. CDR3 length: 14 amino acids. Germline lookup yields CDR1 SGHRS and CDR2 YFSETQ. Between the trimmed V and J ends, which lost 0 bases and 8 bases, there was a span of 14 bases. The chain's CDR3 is CASSLASSFSEAFF. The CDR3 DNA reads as TGCGCCAGCAGCTTGGCCTCCTCTTTTTCGGAAGCTTTCTTT.

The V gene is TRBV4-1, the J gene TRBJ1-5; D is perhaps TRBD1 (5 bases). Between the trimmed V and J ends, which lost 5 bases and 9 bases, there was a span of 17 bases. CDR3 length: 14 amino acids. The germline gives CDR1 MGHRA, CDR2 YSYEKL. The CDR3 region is CASSVLGGVGPQHF. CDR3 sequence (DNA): TGCGCCAGCAGCGTCCTCGGGGGGGTGGGGCCCCAGCATTTT.

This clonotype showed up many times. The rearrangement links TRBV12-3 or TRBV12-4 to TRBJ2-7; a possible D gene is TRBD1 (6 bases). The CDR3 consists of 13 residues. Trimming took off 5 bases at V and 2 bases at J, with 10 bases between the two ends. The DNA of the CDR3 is TGTGCCAGCAGTGAAGGGGGAACCTACGAGCAGTACTTC. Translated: CASSEGGTYEQYF.